Each of the 30 T cell receptor beta chains below was sequenced from the same sample in a study of blood T cell repertoires in COVID-19. The table came from immunoSEQ multiplex PCR; TCRdb's copy has only in-frame clones and leaves some out. The repertoire holds about 160,000 clones, approximately 85% seen once, with less than 8% in the top ten. Material for sequencing was peripheral blood. The source is a man older than 75 with COVID-19, enrolled during active disease.

The chain joins TRBV18 to TRBJ1-5; D might be TRBD1 (6 bases). The CDR3 is 12 amino acids. Germline assignment: CDR1 KGHSH and CDR2 LQKENI. Trimming removed 5 bases at V and 5 bases at J, with 7 bases between. The CDR3 protein is CASSNRDQPQHF. The DNA of the CDR3 is TGTGCCAGCTCAAACAGGGATCAGCCCCAGCATTTT.

In this sample, this clone turned up once. The chain is built from TRBV6-6 and TRBJ1-1; TRBD1 matches at 7 bases. Losses at the gene ends were 4 bases for V and 6 bases for J; bases not matched to a gene: 11. Germline V gives CDR1 MNHNY, CDR2 SVGAGI (reference sequence). The CDR3 is 15 residues long. The CDR3 bases are TGTGCCAGCAGTTTTAAACGGACAGGAGGCGCTGAAGCTTTCTTT. It codes for CASSFKRTGGAEAFF.

CDR3 sequence: CASSLLGQEEKLFF. CDR3 nucleotide sequence: TGTGCCAGTAGTTTATTGGGACAGGAGGAAAAACTGTTTTTT. The J gene is TRBJ1-4, the V gene TRBV19; 8 bases match TRBD1. The CDR3 is made up of 14 amino acids. V lost 5 bases and J lost 8; bases outside the gene matches: 7. Germline V gene data show CDR1 as LNHDA and CDR2 as SQIVND (reference sequence).

The table lists this clone with a few counts. This rearrangement joins TRBV5-1 to TRBJ2-7, with D perhaps TRBD2 (5 bases). Germline loops: CDR1 SGHRS, CDR2 YFSETQ. The CDR3 loop spans 13 amino acids. V lost 2 bases and J lost 6, with 12 bases in between. DNA of the CDR3: TGCGCCAGCAGCTTTATCCGGGGTGGCGAGCAGTACTTC. This encodes CASSFIRGGEQYF.

The chain combines TRBV2 with TRBJ1-2; TRBD1 matches 12 bases. CDR1 and CDR2 from the germline V gene are SNHLY and FYNNEI. The CDR3 covers 14 residues. The J segment lost 10 bases and the V segment lost 3 bases, leaving 6 bases of the junction unmatched. CDR3 protein: CASSDGTGGMVYTF. As DNA, the CDR3 is TGTGCCAGCAGTGATGGGACAGGGGGCATGGTCTACACCTTC.

This chain uses TRBV2 with TRBJ1-6; the D is unclear. The V gene's germline CDR1 is SNHLY and CDR2 FYNNEI. This CDR3 contains 16 residues. The germline V and J ends were trimmed by 5 bases and 7 bases, with 18 bases remaining between them. The CDR3 region has the DNA TGTGCCAGCAGTACAAATGGAGGAAGCCCCAATTCACCCCTCCACTTT. Its protein product is CASSTNGGSPNSPLHF.

The chain recombines TRBV7-2 with TRBJ2-7, with no clear D. Trimming stripped 5 bases from V and 3 bases from J, with 17 bases between. CDR1 is SGHTA, CDR2 FQGNSA, per germline. This CDR3 region has 15 residues. As DNA, the CDR3 is TGTGCCAGCAGCCAGAGCAGCAGGATACTCTACGAGCAGTACTTC. Translated, it gives CASSQSSRILYEQYF.

The V gene is TRBV19, the J gene TRBJ1-4; D is unclear. The length of the CDR3 is 13 residues. V lost 7 bases and J 4 bases, leaving 10 bases between the germline ends. Germline CDR1 reads LNHDA; CDR2 reads SQIVND (reference sequence). The CDR3 protein is CASNGGFNEKLFF. The CDR3 DNA is TGTGCCAGTAATGGAGGGTTTAATGAAAAACTGTTTTTT.

V gene TRBV7-9 combines with J gene TRBJ1-5, with D uncertain. The germline gives CDR1 SEHNR, CDR2 FQNEAQ (reference sequence). The CDR3 spans 13 residues. V was clipped by 0 bases and J by 4 bases, with 4 bases between them. The CDR3 DNA reads as TGTGCCAGCAGCTTAGCCCAGAATCAGCCCCAGCATTTT. It encodes CASSLAQNQPQHF.

The chain has TRBV18 and TRBJ1-5, with TRBD1 identical over 8 bases. This CDR3 spans 13 amino acids. J was trimmed by 7 bases and V by 6 bases; bases with no gene match: 5. In germline, CDR1 is KGHSH, CDR2 LQKENI. CDR3 amino acids: CASSLDREQPQHF. In nucleotides, the CDR3 is TGTGCCAGCTCTCTGGACAGGGAGCAGCCCCAGCATTTT.

As to this clone: The junction departs from the called germline gene at one end, perhaps through a read error. This rearrangement joins TRBV5-5 to TRBJ1-1; tentative D call: TRBD1 (5 bases). Germline CDR1 SGHKS, CDR2 YYEKEE (reference sequence). The CDR3 has 15 amino acids. CDR3 loop: CASTLRWGRGTEAFF. CDR3 coding DNA: TGTGCCAGCACCTTGCGGTGGGGTCGGGGGACTGAAGCTTTCTTT.

This clone has just one count. The J gene is TRBJ1-5, the V gene TRBV19, with D unclear. In germline, CDR1 is LNHDA, CDR2 SQIVND (reference sequence). Deletions cut 6 bases from V and 0 bases from J, with 12 bases between. This CDR3 is built from 15 residues. The chain's CDR3 is CASSYGFYSNQPQHF. The CDR3 DNA reads TGTGCCAGTAGCTACGGGTTTTATAGCAATCAGCCCCAGCATTTT.

The chain has TRBV5-1 and TRBJ1-6, with 7 nucleotides matching TRBD1. This CDR3 is 17 amino acids long. Germline assignment: CDR1 SGHRS and CDR2 YFSETQ. Trimming at V came to 1 base and at J to 3 bases, leaving 7 bases not matched to a gene. The CDR3 is CASSLRSRDSYNSPLHF. The CDR3 DNA is TGCGCCAGCAGCTTGCGCTCAAGGGACAGCTATAATTCACCCCTCCACTTT.

This chain links TRBV5-1 with TRBJ1-2; 7 positions match TRBD1. Germline CDR1 is SGHRS and CDR2 is YFSETQ. With V trimmed by 0 bases and J by 7 bases, 9 bases remained unmatched. CDR3 size: 15 residues. This CDR3 reads CASSLVLGGRSGYTF. The CDR3 nucleotides read TGCGCCAGCAGCTTGGTCTTAGGGGGCCGGAGTGGCTACACCTTC.

The chain carries TRBV9 and TRBJ1-6, with 9 bases identical to TRBD1. The CDR3 consists of 15 residues. Germline CDR1 is SGDLS and CDR2 is YYNGEE. Germline trimming cut 4 bases from V and 10 bases from J; bases unmatched to any gene: 9. CDR3 coding DNA: TGTGCCAGCAGCCGTAGGACAGGGGATTACTCACCCCTCCACTTT. Encoded protein: CASSRRTGDYSPLHF.

This chain joins TRBV7-8 and TRBJ2-5; no clear D gene. Germline values: CDR1 SGHVS, CDR2 FQNEAQ. The CDR3 loop spans 12 amino acids. The V and J ends lost 3 bases and 5 bases respectively, with 7 bases between them. As DNA, the CDR3 is TGTGCCAGCAGCTTGGGCTCGGAGACCCAGTACTTC. Protein product: CASSLGSETQYF.

The count of this clone is one. The V call is TRBV2, the J call TRBJ2-4; the match to TRBD1 covers 9 bases. CDR1 and CDR2 from the germline V gene are SNHLY and FYNNEI. Trimming at V came to 5 bases and at J to 6 bases, leaving 5 bases not matched to a gene. The CDR3 runs 14 residues. CDR3 in amino acids: CASSSDRGGNIQYF. The CDR3 region has the DNA TGTGCCAGCAGTTCAGACAGGGGGGGAAACATTCAGTACTTC.

The V gene is TRBV2, the J gene TRBJ1-1; D remains ambiguous. The CDR3 totals 12 residues. Germline V gives CDR1 SNHLY, CDR2 FYNNEI. V shed 2 bases and J shed 11 bases, with 12 bases lying between them. CDR3 DNA sequence: TGTGCCAGCAGTGAATCTCAGGTTCGGGCTTTCTTT. Translating gives CASSESQVRAFF.

The V call is TRBV5-1, the J call TRBJ2-7; the match to TRBD1 covers 9 bases. J gave up 4 bases and V 1 base, and 6 bases lay outside the gene matches. The germline gives CDR1 SGHRS, CDR2 YFSETQ. The CDR3 has 15 amino acids. The CDR3 protein is CASSLSGTGIYEQYF. The DNA for the CDR3 is TGCGCCAGCAGCTTGTCCGGGACAGGGATATACGAGCAGTACTTC.

Only one count was recorded for this clone. J is TRBJ1-2 and V is TRBV7-9; TRBD1 agrees at 7 bases. The CDR3 consists of 14 residues. The V gene end was trimmed by 0 bases and the J gene end by 7 bases; junction bases not matched to a gene: 5. CDR1 and CDR2 (germline): SEHNR, FQNEAQ (reference sequence). The CDR3 DNA is TGTGCCAGCAGCTTAGCGTCCCAGGGGGTTGGCTACACCTTC. Its translation is CASSLASQGVGYTF.

The rearrangement joins TRBV6-5 to TRBJ1-2, with 9 bases aligning to TRBD1. Germline V gene lookup returns CDR1 MNHEY and CDR2 SVGAGI. CDR3 length: 13 amino acids. V shed 6 bases, J shed 8 bases, and the junction held 7 bases outside the gene matches. The CDR3 reads CASSRPGQGGYTF. In nucleotides, the CDR3 is TGTGCCAGCAGCCGGCCGGGACAGGGAGGCTACACCTTC.

This clone was recorded once. The chain uses TRBV10-1 and TRBJ2-1, with D tentatively TRBD2 (5 bases). The CDR3 runs 14 residues. Germline CDR1 and CDR2: WNHNN and SYGVQD (reference sequence). The V end lost 0 bases, the J end lost 5 bases, and 8 bases lay between the germline ends. CDR3 in DNA: TGCGCCAGCAGTGAGTCCGGAGGAGACAATGAGCAGTTCTTC. Protein sequence: CASSESGGDNEQFF.

The rearrangement links TRBV5-1 to TRBJ1-1; the match to TRBD1 covers 8 bases. The CDR3 runs 15 residues. Looked up from germline, CDR1 is SGHRS and CDR2 is YFSETQ. The trim removed 3 bases at V and 5 bases at J, leaving 9 bases unmatched. CDR3 region: CASSSSRDRRTEAFF. In DNA, the CDR3 is TGCGCCAGCAGCTCGTCCCGGGACAGGCGGACTGAAGCTTTCTTT.

V usage is TRBV18 and J usage is TRBJ2-5; TRBD2 matches at 10 bases. Germline values: CDR1 KGHSH, CDR2 LQKENI. V lost 3 bases to trimming and J lost 5 bases; unmatched junction nucleotides: 6. CDR3 length: 15 amino acids. The CDR3, as DNA: TGTGCCAGCTCACCGTCTAGCGGGGGCGGGGAGACCCAGTACTTC. This sequence encodes CASSPSSGGGETQYF.

The V call is TRBV9, the J call TRBJ2-2; D perhaps matches TRBD1 (5 bases). V lost 3 bases and J 4 bases, leaving 7 bases between the germline ends. Germline V gene lookup returns CDR1 SGDLS and CDR2 YYNGEE. The CDR3 extends over 13 amino acids. Here the CDR3 reads CASSAGFTGELFF. The CDR3 DNA is TGTGCCAGCAGCGCAGGGTTCACCGGGGAGCTGTTTTTT.

The chain is built from TRBV4-1 and TRBJ2-4, with D possibly matching TRBD1 (6 bases). This CDR3 is built from 14 residues. Germline loops: CDR1 MGHRA, CDR2 YSYEKL. Trimming took 3 bases from V and 5 from J, leaving 11 bases between them. CDR3 residues: CASSQRQVENIQYF. DNA of the CDR3: TGCGCCAGCAGCCAGAGACAGGTAGAAAACATTCAGTACTTC.

The gene calls are TRBV10-1 and TRBJ1-1, with D maybe TRBD1 (6 bases). The CDR3 length is 13 residues. V shed 11 bases and J shed 1 base, with 14 bases lying between them. Germline lookup yields CDR1 WNHNN and CDR2 SYGVQD (reference sequence). This CDR3 is CASSRGQNTEAFF. CDR3 nucleotide sequence: TGCGCCTCATCCAGGGGACAGAACACTGAAGCTTTCTTT.

Only one count was recorded for this clone. The J gene is TRBJ2-5, the V gene TRBV6-1; D is perhaps TRBD1 (5 bases). This CDR3 region has 17 residues. The germline V gene encodes CDR1 MNHNS and CDR2 SASEGT. V gave up 3 bases and J gave up 1 base, with 18 bases separating them. The CDR3 here is CASSDRGLGYGQETQYF. CDR3 bases: TGTGCCAGCAGTGATAGGGGATTAGGGTACGGCCAAGAGACCCAGTACTTC.

V gene TRBV15 combines with J gene TRBJ1-6; maybe TRBD1 (6 bases). With 6 bases removed from V and 8 bases from J, the gap between germline ends came to 14 bases. Germline loops: CDR1 LNHNV, CDR2 YYDKDF (reference sequence). The CDR3 totals 14 residues. CDR3: CATRKQGSDSPLHF. For the CDR3, the DNA is TGTGCCACCAGGAAACAGGGTTCGGATTCACCCCTCCACTTT. Based on the CDR3 plus reference TRBV15 and TRBJ1-6, the full variable domain is DAMVIQNPRYQVTQFGKPVTLSCSQTLNHNVMYWYQQKSSQAPKLLFHYYDKDFNNEADTPDNFQSRRPNTSFCFLDIRSPGLGDTAMYLCATRKQGSDSPLHFGNGTRLTVT.

This chain uses TRBV4-3 with TRBJ1-4; no definite D call. Trimming took 4 bases from V and 8 from J, leaving 17 bases between them. The CDR3 runs to 15 residues. Germline lookup yields CDR1 LGHNA and CDR2 YSLEER. The CDR3 DNA sequence: TGCGCCAGCAGCCGCCGACTTACGGCGGAAGAAAAACTGTTTTTT. Protein product: CASSRRLTAEEKLFF.